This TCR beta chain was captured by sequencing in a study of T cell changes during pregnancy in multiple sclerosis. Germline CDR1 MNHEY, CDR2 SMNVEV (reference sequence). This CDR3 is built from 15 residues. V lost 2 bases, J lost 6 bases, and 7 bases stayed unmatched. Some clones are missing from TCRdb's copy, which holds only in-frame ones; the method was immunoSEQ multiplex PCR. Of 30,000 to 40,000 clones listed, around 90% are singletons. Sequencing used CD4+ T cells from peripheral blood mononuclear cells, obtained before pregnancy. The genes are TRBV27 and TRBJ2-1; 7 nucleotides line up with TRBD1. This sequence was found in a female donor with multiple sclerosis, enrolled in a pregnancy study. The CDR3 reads CASSLRQGVSNEQFF. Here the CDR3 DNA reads TGTGCCAGCAGTTTACGACAGGGAGTCTCCAATGAGCAGTTCTTC.